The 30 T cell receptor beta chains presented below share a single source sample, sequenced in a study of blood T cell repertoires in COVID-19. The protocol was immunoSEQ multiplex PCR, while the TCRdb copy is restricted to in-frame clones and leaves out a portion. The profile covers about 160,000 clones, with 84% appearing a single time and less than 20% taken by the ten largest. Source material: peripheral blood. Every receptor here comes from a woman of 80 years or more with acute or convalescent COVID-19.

The DNA of the CDR3 is TGTGCCACCAAGAGGGGACACACAGATACGCAGTATTTT. Its protein is CATKRGHTDTQYF. This sequence joins TRBV13 and TRBJ2-3, with D possibly matching TRBD1 (6 bases). Trimming stripped 10 bases from V and 2 bases from J, with 13 bases between. The germline V gene encodes CDR1 PRHDT and CDR2 FYEKMQ (reference sequence). The CDR3 is 13 amino acids.

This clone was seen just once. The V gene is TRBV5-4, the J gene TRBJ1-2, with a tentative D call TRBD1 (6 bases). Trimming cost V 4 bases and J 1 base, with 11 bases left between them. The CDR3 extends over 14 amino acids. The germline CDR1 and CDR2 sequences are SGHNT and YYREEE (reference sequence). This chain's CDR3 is CASSLLDSNYGYTF. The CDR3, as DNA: TGTGCCAGCAGCCTTCTGGACAGTAACTATGGCTACACCTTC.

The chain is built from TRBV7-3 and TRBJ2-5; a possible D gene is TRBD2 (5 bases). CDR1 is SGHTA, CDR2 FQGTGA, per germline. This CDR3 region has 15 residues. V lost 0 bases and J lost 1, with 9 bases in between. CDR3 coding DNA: TGTGCCAGCAGCTTAACGCCCGGGGTCCAAGAGACCCAGTACTTC. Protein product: CASSLTPGVQETQYF.

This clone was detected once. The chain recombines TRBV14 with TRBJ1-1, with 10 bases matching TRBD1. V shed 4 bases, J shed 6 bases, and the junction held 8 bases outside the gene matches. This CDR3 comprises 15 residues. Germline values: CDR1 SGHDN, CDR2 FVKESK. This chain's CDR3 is CASSRDRGLFAEAFF. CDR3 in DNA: TGTGCCAGCAGCCGGGACAGGGGTCTGTTCGCTGAAGCTTTCTTT.

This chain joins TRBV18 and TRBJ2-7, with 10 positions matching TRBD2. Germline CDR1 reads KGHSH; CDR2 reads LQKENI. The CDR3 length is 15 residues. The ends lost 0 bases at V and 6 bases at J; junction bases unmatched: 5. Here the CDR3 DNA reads TGTGCCAGCTCACCACCGGCTAGCGGGAGTGGCGAGCAGTACTTC. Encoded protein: CASSPPASGSGEQYF.

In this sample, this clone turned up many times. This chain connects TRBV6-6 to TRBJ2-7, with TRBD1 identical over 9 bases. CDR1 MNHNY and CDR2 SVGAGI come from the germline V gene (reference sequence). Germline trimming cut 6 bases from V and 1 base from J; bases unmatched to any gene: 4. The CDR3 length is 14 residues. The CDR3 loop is CASSPGQGSYEQYF. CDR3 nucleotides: TGTGCCAGCAGCCCTGGACAGGGGTCCTACGAGCAGTACTTC.

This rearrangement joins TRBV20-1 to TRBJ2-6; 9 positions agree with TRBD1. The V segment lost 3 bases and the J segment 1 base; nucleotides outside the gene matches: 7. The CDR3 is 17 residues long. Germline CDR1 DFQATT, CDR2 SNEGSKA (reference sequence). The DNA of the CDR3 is TGCAGTGCTAGTCAGGGGACAGGGCGGTCTGGGGCCAACGTCCTGACTTTC. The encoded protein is CSASQGTGRSGANVLTF.

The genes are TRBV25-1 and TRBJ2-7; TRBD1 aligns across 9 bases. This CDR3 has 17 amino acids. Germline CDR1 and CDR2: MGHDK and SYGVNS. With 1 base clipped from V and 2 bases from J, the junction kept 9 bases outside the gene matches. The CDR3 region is CASSELIWGQGTYEQYF. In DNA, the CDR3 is TGTGCCAGCAGTGAATTGATCTGGGGACAGGGTACCTACGAGCAGTACTTC.

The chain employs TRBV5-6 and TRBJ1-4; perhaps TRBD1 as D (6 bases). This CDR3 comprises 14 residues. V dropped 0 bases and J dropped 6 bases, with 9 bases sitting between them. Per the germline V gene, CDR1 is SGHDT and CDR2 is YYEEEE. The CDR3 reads CASSLDRVDEKLFF. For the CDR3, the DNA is TGTGCCAGCAGCTTGGACAGGGTGGATGAAAAACTGTTTTTT.

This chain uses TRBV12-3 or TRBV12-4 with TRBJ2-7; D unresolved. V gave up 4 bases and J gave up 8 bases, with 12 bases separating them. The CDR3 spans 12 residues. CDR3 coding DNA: TGTGCCAGCAGTTCCGGTTTTTCCAAGCAGTACTTC. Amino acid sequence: CASSSGFSKQYF.

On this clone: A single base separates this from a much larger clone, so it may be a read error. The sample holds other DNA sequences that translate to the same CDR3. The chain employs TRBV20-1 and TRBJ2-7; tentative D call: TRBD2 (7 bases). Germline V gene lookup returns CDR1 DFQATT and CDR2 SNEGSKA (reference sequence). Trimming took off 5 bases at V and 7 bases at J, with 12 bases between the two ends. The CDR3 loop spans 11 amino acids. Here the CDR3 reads CSAGGGYEQYF. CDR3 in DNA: TGCAGTGCTGGCGGGGGCTATGAGCAGTACTTC.

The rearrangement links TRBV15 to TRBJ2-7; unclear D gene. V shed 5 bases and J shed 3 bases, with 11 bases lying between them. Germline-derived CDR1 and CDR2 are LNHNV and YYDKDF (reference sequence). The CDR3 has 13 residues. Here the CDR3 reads CATSVGGNYEQYF. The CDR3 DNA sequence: TGTGCCACCAGCGTAGGCGGAAACTACGAGCAGTACTTC. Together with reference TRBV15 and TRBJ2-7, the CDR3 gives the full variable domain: DAMVIQNPRYQVTQFGKPVTLSCSQTLNHNVMYWYQQKSSQAPKLLFHYYDKDFNNEADTPDNFQSRRPNTSFCFLDIRSPGLGDTAMYLCATSVGGNYEQYFGPGTRLTVT.

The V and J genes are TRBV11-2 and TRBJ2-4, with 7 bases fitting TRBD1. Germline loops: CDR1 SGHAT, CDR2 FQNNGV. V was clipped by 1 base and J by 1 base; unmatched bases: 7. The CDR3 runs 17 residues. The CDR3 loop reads CASSLAGRGSAKNIQYF. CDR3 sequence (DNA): TGTGCCAGCAGCTTAGCAGGCAGGGGGTCGGCCAAAAACATTCAGTACTTC.

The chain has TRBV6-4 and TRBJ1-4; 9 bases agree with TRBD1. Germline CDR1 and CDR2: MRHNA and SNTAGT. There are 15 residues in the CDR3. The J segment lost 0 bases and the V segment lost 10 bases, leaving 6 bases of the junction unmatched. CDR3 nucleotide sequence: TGTGCCACCCGGGACAGGGAGTCAACTAATGAAAAACTGTTTTTT. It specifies CATRDRESTNEKLFF.

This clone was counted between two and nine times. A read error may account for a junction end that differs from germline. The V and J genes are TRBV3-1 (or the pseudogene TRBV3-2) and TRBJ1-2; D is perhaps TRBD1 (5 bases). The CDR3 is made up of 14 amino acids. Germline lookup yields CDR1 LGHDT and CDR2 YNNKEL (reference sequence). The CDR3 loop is CASSQARAKYGYTF. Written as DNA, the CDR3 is TGTGCCAGCAGCCAAGCCAGGGCTAAATATGGCTACACCTTC.

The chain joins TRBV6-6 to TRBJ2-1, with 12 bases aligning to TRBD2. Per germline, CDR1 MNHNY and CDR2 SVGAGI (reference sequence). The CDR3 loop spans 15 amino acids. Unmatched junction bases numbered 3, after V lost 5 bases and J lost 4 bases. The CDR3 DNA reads TGTGCCAGCAGTCAACTAGCGGGGGGATACAATGAGCAGTTCTTC. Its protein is CASSQLAGGYNEQFF.

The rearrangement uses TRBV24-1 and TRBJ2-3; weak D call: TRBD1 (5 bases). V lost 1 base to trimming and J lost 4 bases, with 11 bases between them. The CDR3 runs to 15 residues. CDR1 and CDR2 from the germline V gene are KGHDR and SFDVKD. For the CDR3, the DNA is TGTGCCACCAGTGATTTAGGGGAAAGGTCAGATACGCAGTATTTT. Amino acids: CATSDLGERSDTQYF.

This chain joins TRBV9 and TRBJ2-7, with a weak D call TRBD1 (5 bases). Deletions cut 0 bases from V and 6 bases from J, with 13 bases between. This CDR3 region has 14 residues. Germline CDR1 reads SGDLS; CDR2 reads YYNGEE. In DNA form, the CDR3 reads TGTGCCAGCAGCGTAGGTACATTGGGGCTCGAGCAGTACTTC. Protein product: CASSVGTLGLEQYF.

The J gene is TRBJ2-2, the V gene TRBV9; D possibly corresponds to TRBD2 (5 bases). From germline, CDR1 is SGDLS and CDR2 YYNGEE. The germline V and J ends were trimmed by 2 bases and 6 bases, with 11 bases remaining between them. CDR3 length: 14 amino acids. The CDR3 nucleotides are TGTGCCAGCAGCGTCTTACTAGGAGCCGGGGAGCTGTTTTTT. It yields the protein CASSVLLGAGELFF.

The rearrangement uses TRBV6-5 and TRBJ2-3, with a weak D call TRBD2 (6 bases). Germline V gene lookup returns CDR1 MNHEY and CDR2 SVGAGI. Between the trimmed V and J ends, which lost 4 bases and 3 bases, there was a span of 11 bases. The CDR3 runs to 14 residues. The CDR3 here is CASSSTSTTDTQYF. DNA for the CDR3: TGTGCCAGCAGTTCGACTAGTACAACAGATACGCAGTATTTT.

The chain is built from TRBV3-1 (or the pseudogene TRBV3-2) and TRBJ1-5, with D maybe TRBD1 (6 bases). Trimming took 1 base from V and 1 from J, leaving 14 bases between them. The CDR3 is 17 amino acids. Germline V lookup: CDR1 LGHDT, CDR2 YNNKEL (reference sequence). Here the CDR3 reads CASSQALLQGSNQPQHF. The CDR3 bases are TGTGCCAGCAGCCAAGCCTTACTCCAGGGGAGCAATCAGCCCCAGCATTTT.

CDR3 nucleotide sequence: TGTGCCAGCAGTTACAGTACTAGCGGGAGGGCCTCCTACGAGCAGTACTTC. Its protein product is CASSYSTSGRASYEQYF. This rearrangement joins TRBV6-2 or TRBV6-3 to TRBJ2-7; 13 nucleotides match TRBD2. The CDR3 runs 17 residues. With 2 bases clipped from V and 0 bases from J, the junction kept 4 bases outside the gene matches. Per the germline V gene, CDR1 is MNHEY and CDR2 is SVGEGT.

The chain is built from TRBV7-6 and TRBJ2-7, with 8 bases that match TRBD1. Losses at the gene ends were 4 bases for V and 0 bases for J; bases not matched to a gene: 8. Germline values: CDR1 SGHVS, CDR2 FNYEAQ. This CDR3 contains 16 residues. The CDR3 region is CASSSGQGVFSYEQYF. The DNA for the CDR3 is TGTGCCAGCAGCTCCGGACAGGGCGTTTTCTCCTACGAGCAGTACTTC. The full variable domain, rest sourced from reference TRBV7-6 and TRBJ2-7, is GAGVSQSPRYKVTKRGQDVALRCDPISGHVSLYWYRQALGQGPEFLTYFNYEAQQDKSGLPNDRFSAERPEGSISTLTIQRTEQRDSAMYRCASSSGQGVFSYEQYFGPGTRLTVT.

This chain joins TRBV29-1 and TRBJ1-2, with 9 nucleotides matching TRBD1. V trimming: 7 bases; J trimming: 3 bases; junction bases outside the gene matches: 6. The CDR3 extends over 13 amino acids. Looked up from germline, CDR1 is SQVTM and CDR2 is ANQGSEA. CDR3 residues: CSDRDRVDYGYTF. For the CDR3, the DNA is TGCAGCGACCGGGACAGGGTGGACTATGGCTACACCTTC.

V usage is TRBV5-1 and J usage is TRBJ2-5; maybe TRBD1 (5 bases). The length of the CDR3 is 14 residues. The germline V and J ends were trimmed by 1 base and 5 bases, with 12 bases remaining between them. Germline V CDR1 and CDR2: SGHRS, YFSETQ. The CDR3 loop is CASSLPGLFETQYF. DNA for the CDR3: TGCGCCAGCAGCTTGCCAGGGTTATTTGAGACCCAGTACTTC.

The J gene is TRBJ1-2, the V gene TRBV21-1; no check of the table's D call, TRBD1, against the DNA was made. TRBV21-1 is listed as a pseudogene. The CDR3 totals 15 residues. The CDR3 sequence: CASRAPGTESYGYTF. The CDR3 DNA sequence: TGTGCCAGCAGAGCCCCCGGGACAGAGAGCTATGGCTACACCTTC.

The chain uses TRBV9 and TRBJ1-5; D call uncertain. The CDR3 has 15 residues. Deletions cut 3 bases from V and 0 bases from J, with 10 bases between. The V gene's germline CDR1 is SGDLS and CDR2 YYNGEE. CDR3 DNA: TGTGCCAGCAGCGCCGGGAGAAATAGCAATCAGCCCCAGCATTTT. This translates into CASSAGRNSNQPQHF.

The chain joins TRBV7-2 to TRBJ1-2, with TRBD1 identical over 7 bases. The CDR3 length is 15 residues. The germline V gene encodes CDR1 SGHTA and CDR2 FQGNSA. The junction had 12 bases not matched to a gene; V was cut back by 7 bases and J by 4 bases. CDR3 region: CASTRGAGTSYGYTF. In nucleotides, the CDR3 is TGTGCCAGCACCAGGGGGGCAGGGACGTCCTATGGCTACACCTTC.

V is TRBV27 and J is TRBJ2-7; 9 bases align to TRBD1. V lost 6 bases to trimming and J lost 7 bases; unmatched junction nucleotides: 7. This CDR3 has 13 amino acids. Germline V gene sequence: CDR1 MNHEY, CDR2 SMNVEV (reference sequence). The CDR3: CASRPRDREEQYF. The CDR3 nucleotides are TGTGCCAGCAGACCTAGGGACAGGGAAGAGCAGTACTTC.

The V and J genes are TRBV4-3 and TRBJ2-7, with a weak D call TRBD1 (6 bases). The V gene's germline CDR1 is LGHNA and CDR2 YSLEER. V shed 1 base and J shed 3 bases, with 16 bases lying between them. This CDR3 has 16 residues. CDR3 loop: CASSQGEGQTYYEQYF. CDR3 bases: TGCGCCAGCAGCCAAGGCGAAGGACAGACCTACTACGAGCAGTACTTC.